The clone carrying this TCR beta chain appeared many times. This sample stems from a study of blood T cells in healthy people across ages. V was pared by 4 bases and J by 5 bases, with 14 bases between. The CDR3 sequence is 14 residues long. Alongside a J-beta primer mix, a sample-barcoded 5' primer served in a second PCR lasting roughly 6 to 11 cycles. Via MiXCR, TCRdb re-called the 5' RACE reads, giving one row per CDR3 protein. The sample contains about 560,000 distinct CDR3 sequences, roughly a quarter of which appear only once. Separately, the same data were catalogued under a study of T cells of mothers and their children.

Sequencing input: blood. The origin of this receptor is a boy aged 2 to 10 in good health. The chain couples TRBV12-3 or TRBV12-4 to TRBJ2-5; D possibly uses TRBD1 or TRBD2 (6 bases each). The CDR3 coding sequence is TGTGCCAGCAGTTCCCCCGGGGGCGGGGAGACCCAGTACTTC. Its translation: CASSSPGGGETQYF.